The clone carrying this T cell receptor (beta chain) was observed at least ten times. Its antigen remains unknown. Unique molecular identifiers were used in preparing the TCRbeta library. From the PCR reads, TCRdb called clonotypes with MiXCR, one entry per CDR3 protein. The sample records approximately 300,000 distinct CDR3 sequences, nearly 8% being singletons. This record comes from a study of T-cell reconstitution after alpha-beta-depleted transplantation in children. Study-level points and caveats: When one year had passed after transplant, most T-cell counts and diversity came from newly produced T cells.

Here the sequenced sample was peripheral blood, taken 360 days after TCRalphabeta/CD19-depleted stem cell transplant. The TCR sequence derives from a female patient between 2 and 15 years old who had a stem cell transplant for Fanconi anemia, so the T cells may come from the graft donor.

CDR3 coding DNA: TGTGCCAGCAGCTTGGAGGTCAGCTCCTACAATGAGCAGTTCTTC. Translated, it gives CASSLEVSSYNEQFF. The chain links TRBV11-2 to TRBJ2-1; TRBD2 is a possible D gene (5 bases). The CDR3 totals 15 residues. Germline assignment: CDR1 SGHAT and CDR2 FQNNGV. The V end was cut by 3 bases, the J end by 0 bases, with 9 bases between.